A selection of T cell receptor beta chains follows, all from one sample in a study of beta chain features in type 1 diabetes. Clones were sequenced by immunoSEQ multiplex PCR, and TCRdb holds only the in-frame ones, with some missing. The sample holds hundreds of thousands of clones, around 15% seen once. The material sequenced was naive CD4+ T cells from blood. These receptors originate from a man aged 18-30 years in good health. CDR3s include the opening cysteine and the closing phenylalanine or tryptophan. The order of the fields is J gene, V gene, D gene, clone size, CDR3 DNA, CDR3 protein. D genes are given only for firm matches. The size field is filled for only some rows; it gives once, few, many or a size class.

>TRBJ1-1|TRBV7-9|NA|few
TGTGCCAGCAGCCCACAAACCAGGGAGGTGGCGAACACTGAAGCTTTCTTT
CASSPQTREVANTEAFF
>TRBJ1-1|TRBV6-5|NA|NA
TGTGCCAGCAGTCGACAGTTGAACACTGAAGCTTTCTTT
CASSRQLNTEAFF
>TRBJ2-3|TRBV10-3|NA|NA
TGTGCCATCAGTGACACAGCCACAGATACGCAGTATTTT
CAISDTATDTQYF
>TRBJ2-3|TRBV7-3|TRBD2|NA
TGTGCCAGCAGCTTGTGGGGGGGTCTCCCCGATACGCAGTATTTT
CASSLWGGLPDTQYF
>TRBJ2-5|TRBV2|NA|NA
TGTGCCAGCAGATTGGACAGCCAAGAGACCCAGTACTTC
CASRLDSQETQYF
>TRBJ2-5|TRBV5-1|TRBD1|NA
TGCGCCAGCAGCTTGGCGGGGACAGGGTCTGCAGAGACCCAGTACTTC
CASSLAGTGSAETQYF
>TRBJ2-6|TRBV7-6|TRBD1|few
TGTGCCAGCAGCTTTGGGACAGGGGGCGCGTCTGGGGCCAACGTCCTGACTTTC
CASSFGTGGASGANVLTF
>TRBJ2-5|TRBV4-1|NA|few
TGCGCCAGCAGCCAAGATGGTACGTTTACTCAAGAGACCCAGTACTTC
CASSQDGTFTQETQYF
>TRBJ2-7|TRBV30|NA|few
TGTGCCTGGATAGGTGCCTACGAGCAGTACTTC
CAWIGAYEQYF
>TRBJ1-2|TRBV5-1|NA|NA
TGCGCCAGCAGCAGCGACGGGGTGGGCTATGGCTACACCTTC
CASSSDGVGYGYTF
>TRBJ2-4|TRBV7-2|TRBD1|few
TGTGCCAGCAGCTCGATGGGGACAGGGGGTAACATTCAGTACTTC
CASSSMGTGGNIQYF
>TRBJ2-5|TRBV28|TRBD1|few
TGTGCCAGCAGCCAGGGACAGGGTGGGGGGTACCAAGAGACCCAGTACTTC
CASSQGQGGGYQETQYF
>TRBJ2-7|TRBV11-2|TRBD1|few
TGTGCCAGCAGGGAGGACAGGGATGCCTACGAGCAGTACTTC
CASREDRDAYEQYF
>TRBJ1-2|TRBV4-2|TRBD1|few
TGTGCCAGCAGCTCCGACAGGGAAACTGGCTACACCTTC
CASSSDRETGYTF
>TRBJ1-5|TRBV29-1|NA|NA
TGCAGCGTCAGAGGGACGGCTAATCAGCCCCAGCATTTT
CSVRGTANQPQHF
>TRBJ2-2|TRBV9|NA|NA
TGTGCCAGCAGCGTGGGACACCCGAGGGCCGGGGAGCTGTTTTTT
CASSVGHPRAGELFF
>TRBJ1-2|TRBV30|NA|NA
TGTGCCTGGAGTGGACGCCCGGCGGCGAACTATGGCTACACCTTC
CAWSGRPAANYGYTF
>TRBJ1-1|TRBV27|TRBD1|NA
TGTGCCAGCAGTGTGGGCCTGGACAGGCAAAACACTGAAGCTTTCTTT
CASSVGLDRQNTEAFF
>TRBJ1-1|TRBV10-3|NA|few
TGTGCCGCACATTATAGGGGAGGACAAGGGAACACTGAAGCTTTCTTT
CAAHYRGGQGNTEAFF
>TRBJ1-2|TRBV9|NA|NA
TGTGCCAGCAGCGTAGGAAGACGAGGGGTCTCCGGCTACACCTTC
CASSVGRRGVSGYTF
>TRBJ1-5|TRBV28|NA|few
TGTGCCAGCAGTGATAGCGGGGGGGTTTGGGATCAGCCCCAGCATTTT
CASSDSGGVWDQPQHF
>TRBJ1-6|TRBV19|NA|few
TGTGCCAGTAGTATTAGCGATTCACCCCTCCACTTT
CASSISDSPLHF
>TRBJ2-5|TRBV6-6|NA|NA
TGTGCCAGCACCGAACTCGTCAGGGTTCAAGAGACCCAGTACTTC
CASTELVRVQETQYF
>TRBJ1-3|TRBV11-2|TRBD1|NA
TGTGCCAGCAGGAGACAGGGGCTCGGAAACACCATATATTTT
CASRRQGLGNTIYF
>TRBJ2-7|TRBV28|TRBD1|few
TGTGCCAGCAGTTCCCGGACAGGGTACTACGAGCAGTACTTC
CASSSRTGYYEQYF
>TRBJ2-3|TRBV2|NA|NA
TGTGCCAGCAGGGGTTTGATAGCGCAGTATTTT
CASRGLIAQYF
>TRBJ2-4|TRBV27|TRBD1|NA
TGTGCCAGCAGTCCTTTGGACAGGCGCAAAAACATTCAGTACTTC
CASSPLDRRKNIQYF
>TRBJ2-1|TRBV6-1|TRBD2|NA
TGTGCCAGCATAGCGGGGACTGGCAACAATGAGCAGTTCTTC
CASIAGTGNNEQFF
>TRBJ1-1|TRBV6-6|NA|NA
TGTGCCAGCAGTTACAAGTTGGTCAACACTGAAGCTTTCTTT
CASSYKLVNTEAFF
>TRBJ2-1|TRBV5-6|TRBD1|few
TGTGCCAGCAGCACGACAGGGGGCAACAACAATGAGCAGTTCTTC
CASSTTGGNNNEQFF
>TRBJ1-2|TRBV27|TRBD1|NA
TGTGCCAGCAGTCAATTAACCGGGACAGGGGAAATCAACTATGGCTACACCTTC
CASSQLTGTGEINYGYTF
>TRBJ1-6|TRBV15|NA|NA
TGTGCCACCAGCAGAGGAGGGGCTGGGTCACCCCTCCACTTT
CATSRGGAGSPLHF
>TRBJ1-1|TRBV10-3|NA|few
TGTGCCATCACGTCCTTGCCCTCAATGAACACTGAAGCTTTCTTT
CAITSLPSMNTEAFF
>TRBJ2-1|TRBV30|TRBD2|once
TGTGCCTGGAGGACTAGCGGGGGCAATGAGCAGTTCTTC
CAWRTSGGNEQFF
>TRBJ1-6|TRBV28|NA|few
TGTGCCAGCAGTTTGGTAACGGAATATAATTCACCCCTCCACTTT
CASSLVTEYNSPLHF
>TRBJ1-4|TRBV28|NA|NA
TGTGCCAGCAGGACCCTTTCGTCCGGGACCTCTCAGTTTTTT
CASRTLSSGTSQFF
>TRBJ2-7|TRBV6-5|TRBD1|NA
TGTGCCAGCAGTTACTCGAGGGACAGTCTAGAGCAGTACTTC
CASSYSRDSLEQYF
>TRBJ1-1|TRBV10-3|TRBD1|once
TGTGCCATCAGTGAGGGTCGAAGCAGACAGGGGAACACTGAAGCTTTCTTT
CAISEGRSRQGNTEAFF
>TRBJ2-1|TRBV7-7|TRBD1|once
TGTGCCAGCAGCTTAGGGACAGGGATCTACAATGAGCAGTTCTTC
CASSLGTGIYNEQFF
>TRBJ1-1|TRBV9|TRBD1|few
TGTGCCAGCAGCGGAACCGGGACAGGAGACACTGAAGCTTTCTTT
CASSGTGTGDTEAFF
>TRBJ2-7|TRBV7-9|NA|few
TGTGCCAGCAGCTTAGAGACAGCCTACGAGCAGTACTTC
CASSLETAYEQYF
>TRBJ1-4|TRBV7-9|NA|NA
TGTGCCAGCAGTTCGCAGGAGGTCGGTGAAAAACTGTTTTTT
CASSSQEVGEKLFF